This T cell receptor (beta chain) was observed in a study of CD8 T cells in Susac syndrome. Random hexamers were used to reverse transcribe about 0.5 to 1 ug of RNA. Amplification of TCR beta CDR3 by immunoSEQ multiplex PCR spanned 54 Vbeta and 13 Jbeta. TCRdb re-analysed the immunoSEQ multiplex PCR reads in MiXCR, keeping a single row per CDR3 protein. The repertoire includes 170,000 or so distinct CDR3 sequences, roughly 95% of them detected once, and around 0.15% sits in the top ten. V was trimmed by 5 bases and J by 8 bases, leaving 12 bases between them. This CDR3 spans 13 amino acids. Germline lookup yields CDR1 MGHDK and CDR2 SYGVNS. TCR beta sequencing was performed on blood CD8+ and CD4+ T cells.

This receptor was identified in a human donor with multiple sclerosis. This rearrangement joins TRBV25-1 to TRBJ1-4; no clear D gene. Sample: CD8+ T cells from PBMCs. CDR3 residues: CASSQPGTEKLFF. CDR3 DNA: TGTGCCAGCAGTCAACCGGGAACCGAAAAACTGTTTTTT. The complete variable domain, with remaining parts taken from reference TRBV25-1 and TRBJ1-4, reads EADIYQTPRYLVIGTGKKITLECSQTMGHDKMYWYQQDPGMELHLIHYSYGVNSTEKGDLSSESTVSRIRTEHFPLTLESARPSHTSQYLCASSQPGTEKLFFGSGTQLSVL.